This T cell receptor beta chain stems from a study of Graves' ophthalmopathy and Graves' hyperthyroidism. The sequenced template was RNA, covering the TCR beta CDR3 region. RT-PCR was first run with HTBI primers, then multiplex PCR in a second round. TCRdb re-called the multiplex PCR reads with MiXCR, one entry per CDR3 protein. Altogether hundreds of thousands of distinct CDR3 sequences are present, 15% being singletons, with the ten largest covering approximately 7%. This clonotype was counted many times. A read error may produce the germline difference seen at one junction end. The CDR3 runs 13 residues. Germline values: CDR1 SGHTA, CDR2 FQGNSA.

Specimen: peripheral blood. The J gene is TRBJ1-2, the V gene TRBV7-2, with D perhaps TRBD1 (6 bases). The TCR comes from a woman under 30 with stable Graves' hyperthyroidism. For the CDR3, the DNA is TGCGCCAGCAGCCCTTGGACAGACTATGGCTACACCTTC. It specifies CASSPWTDYGYTF.